Sequencing of this TCR beta chain was carried out in a study of cytotoxic CD8 clonotypes in ibrutinib-treated CLL. Across the study: After a median around 12 months on treatment (6 to 36), response samples were drawn.

Germline V gene lookup returns CDR1 MDHEN and CDR2 SYDVKM. The CDR3 totals 15 residues. After removal of 7 bases from V and 4 bases from J, the junction contained 11 bases not matched to a gene. Data came from immunoSEQ multiplex PCR; TCRdb stores just in-frame clones and leaves some out. The sample lists 35,000 or so clones, almost 70% seen once, with 28% in the top ten. Genomic DNA in an amount of roughly 2 micrograms was extracted from cryopreserved PBMCs and used for the preparation of TCR beta libraries. This chain uses TRBV28 with TRBJ2-7; 9 nucleotides align to TRBD1. The material was PBMCs, obtained before ibrutinib treatment. The receptor comes from a human donor with chronic lymphocytic leukemia. The CDR3 bases are TGTGCCAGCATCCCCGGTGGGACAGGGTTATACGAGCAGTACTTC. It encodes CASIPGGTGLYEQYF.